The 4 T cell receptor beta chains listed next were all sequenced from one sample in a study of Ad26.COV2.S vaccination and SARS-CoV-2 variants. Stated treatment: around 19 received Ad26.COV2.S at low or high dose, single or two shots; 5 received placebo; per-sample allocation not given. Sampling occurred on day 63 after the first vaccine or placebo injection. Sequencing was performed with immunoSEQ multiplex PCR; in TCRdb, only in-frame clones are kept and a portion is missing. The sample records about 370,000 clones, over 75% being singletons. Specimen: peripheral blood, collected in a trial of Ad26.COV2.S vaccine versus placebo. Every receptor here comes from a person aged 18-60 years who received the Ad26.COV2.S COVID-19 vaccine or a placebo.

V and J are TRBV27 and TRBJ2-7; 10 positions agree with TRBD2. The V gene end was trimmed by 3 bases and the J gene end by 5 bases; junction bases not matched to a gene: 13. The length of the CDR3 is 17 residues. Germline V gene data show CDR1 as MNHEY and CDR2 as SMNVEV (reference sequence). The CDR3 region is CASSFKPPSGGRNEQYF. Here the CDR3 DNA reads TGTGCCAGCAGTTTCAAGCCCCCTAGCGGGGGTAGGAACGAGCAGTACTTC.

The chain links TRBV19 to TRBJ2-6; D possibly corresponds to TRBD1 (5 bases). Germline V gene sequence: CDR1 LNHDA, CDR2 SQIVND (reference sequence). Between the trimmed V and J ends, which lost 5 bases and 0 bases, there was a span of 11 bases. This CDR3 spans 16 amino acids. The CDR3 DNA reads TGTGCCAGTAGTCCGCTGACAGCCTCTGGGGCCAACGTCCTGACTTTC. Its translation: CASSPLTASGANVLTF.

As to this clone: This sample includes further DNA sequences coding for the same CDR3. The rearrangement uses TRBV11-2 and TRBJ2-7; no clear D. Between the trimmed V and J ends, which lost 1 base and 0 bases, there was a span of 7 bases. The V gene's germline CDR1 is SGHAT and CDR2 FQNNGV. The CDR3 covers 14 residues. The CDR3 DNA reads TGTGCCAGCAGCTTAGGCGGATCCTCCTACGAGCAGTACTTC. Protein sequence: CASSLGGSSYEQYF.

The chain links TRBV10-3 to TRBJ2-7; D may match TRBD1 or TRBD2 (5 bases each). Germline CDR1 is ENHRY and CDR2 is SYGVKD. CDR3 length: 13 residues. Trimming took off 10 bases at V and 2 bases at J, with 15 bases between the two ends. This chain's CDR3 is CATTRGETYEQYF. As DNA, the CDR3 is TGTGCCACGACCCGAGGGGAGACCTACGAGCAGTACTTC.